The 28 T cell receptor beta chains below come from one sample, sequenced in a study of early T cells in non-severe SARS-CoV-2 infection. MiXCR was run by TCRdb on the 5' RACE reads, yielding one entry per CDR3 protein. The sample carries about 110,000 distinct CDR3 sequences, roughly an eighth recorded once. Sample: whole blood, taken at baseline. All receptors come from an adult who was a healthcare worker with PCR-confirmed SARS-CoV-2 infection or an uninfected control (not recorded which).

This clonotype was counted only a few times. The chain combines TRBV5-1 with TRBJ2-7, with 7 positions matching TRBD1. Germline V lookup: CDR1 SGHRS, CDR2 YFSETQ. V shed 5 bases, J shed 0 bases, and the junction held 11 bases outside the gene matches. The CDR3 contains 16 residues. The CDR3 DNA follows: TGCGCCAGCAGGGACTCACCCGGGACAGACTCCTACGAGCAGTACTTC. Translation gives CASRDSPGTDSYEQYF.

In this sample, this clonotype turned up a few times. CDR3 loop: CASSLNRLAGNTGELFF. Written as DNA, the CDR3 is TGTGCCAGCAGCCTTAATCGGCTAGCGGGGAACACCGGGGAGCTGTTTTTT. The chain combines TRBV27 with TRBJ2-2, with 8 bases aligning to TRBD2. The CDR3 runs 17 residues. With 6 bases clipped from V and 1 base from J, the junction kept 10 bases outside the gene matches. Germline CDR1 reads MNHEY; CDR2 reads SMNVEV (reference sequence).

This clonotype has more than one count but fewer than ten. The CDR3 reads CASSVVQGTGGYTF. In DNA, the CDR3 is TGTGCCAGCAGCGTAGTCCAGGGGACGGGCGGCTACACCTTC. The rearrangement uses TRBV9 and TRBJ1-2; possibly TRBD1 for D (6 bases). Germline CDR1 SGDLS, CDR2 YYNGEE. The CDR3 is 14 amino acids. Trimming stripped 0 bases from V and 8 bases from J, with 14 bases between.

This clonotype was seen a few times. This chain joins TRBV20-1 and TRBJ2-3; the D is unclear. The CDR3 has 14 amino acids. The V and J ends lost 0 bases and 4 bases respectively, with 11 bases between them. Germline V lookup: CDR1 DFQATT, CDR2 SNEGSKA (reference sequence). CDR3 loop: CSARDRIGSDTQYF. The CDR3 coding sequence is TGCAGTGCTAGAGATCGTATCGGGTCAGATACGCAGTATTTT.

This clonotype was detected a few times. The chain is built from TRBV12-3 or TRBV12-4 and TRBJ1-5, with D perhaps matching TRBD1 (5 bases). This CDR3 region has 12 residues. V was pared by 4 bases and J by 6 bases, with 7 bases between. In DNA form, the CDR3 reads TGTGCCAGCAGTTCGGGGGGTCAGCCCCAGCATTTT. This sequence encodes CASSSGGQPQHF.

This clonotype was seen only a few times. The rearrangement links TRBV29-1 to TRBJ2-6, with 8 bases lining up with TRBD1. The CDR3 consists of 16 residues. V dropped 7 bases and J dropped 0; count of bases not matched to a gene: 8. Germline lookup yields CDR1 SQVTM and CDR2 ANQGSEA. In DNA, the CDR3 is TGCAGCGCAGGACAGGGAGACTCCTCTGGGGCCAACGTCCTGACTTTC. This gives the protein CSAGQGDSSGANVLTF.

This clonotype was seen a handful of times. The gene calls are TRBV5-5 and TRBJ1-1; 9 positions agree with TRBD1. This CDR3 has 17 residues. Per the germline V gene, CDR1 is SGHKS and CDR2 is YYEKEE (reference sequence). The V gene end was trimmed by 5 bases and the J gene end by 2 bases; junction bases not matched to a gene: 13. CDR3 nucleotides: TGTGCCAGCAGAAGGCCACTCACAGGGGGCGGTAACACTGAAGCTTTCTTT. The encoded protein is CASRRPLTGGGNTEAFF.

The chain recombines TRBV11-2 with TRBJ2-1; TRBD2 matches at 7 bases. The CDR3 sequence is 13 residues long. The J segment lost 5 bases and the V segment lost 3 bases, leaving 1 base of the junction unmatched. Looked up from germline, CDR1 is SGHAT and CDR2 is FQNNGV. The CDR3 loop is CASSLGTNNEQFF. CDR3 in DNA: TGTGCCAGCAGCTTGGGGACTAACAATGAGCAGTTCTTC.

The chain recombines TRBV27 with TRBJ2-3; 7 positions agree with TRBD2. Germline CDR1 MNHEY, CDR2 SMNVEV (reference sequence). This CDR3 is 15 amino acids long. J was trimmed by 3 bases and V by 10 bases; bases with no gene match: 13. This chain's CDR3 is CATQYGLADTDTQYF. The CDR3 bases are TGTGCCACCCAATACGGGCTAGCGGATACAGATACGCAGTATTTT.

This clonotype has just a few counts. V and J are TRBV10-3 and TRBJ1-1, with TRBD1 identical over 7 bases. With 0 bases clipped from V and 1 base from J, the junction kept 2 bases outside the gene matches. Germline CDR1 ENHRY, CDR2 SYGVKD. CDR3 length: 15 amino acids. The CDR3 loop reads CAISESTGWNTEAFF. The CDR3 DNA follows: TGTGCCATCAGTGAGTCGACAGGGTGGAACACTGAAGCTTTCTTT.

This clonotype was observed many times. The chain is built from TRBV12-3 or TRBV12-4 and TRBJ1-2; D unclear. This CDR3 has 13 amino acids. Trimming stripped 8 bases from V and 4 bases from J, with 14 bases between. CDR3 residues: CASGYGLSYGYTF. CDR3 nucleotides: TGTGCCAGCGGCTACGGGTTAAGCTATGGCTACACCTTC.

The rearrangement uses TRBV6-6 and TRBJ2-1; 8 bases agree with TRBD2. The J segment lost 4 bases and the V segment lost 6 bases, leaving 5 bases of the junction unmatched. The V gene's germline CDR1 is MNHNY and CDR2 SVGAGI (reference sequence). The CDR3 has 14 amino acids. The CDR3 DNA reads as TGTGCCAGCAGCGGGAGGGCCGAATACAATGAGCAGTTCTTC. Translating gives CASSGRAEYNEQFF.

The chain is built from TRBV20-1 and TRBJ2-5; TRBD2 matches 10 bases. Unmatched junction bases numbered 4, after V lost 3 bases and J lost 3 bases. The germline CDR1 and CDR2 sequences are DFQATT and SNEGSKA (reference sequence). The CDR3 is 14 residues long. CDR3 loop: CSARGTSVEETQYF. For the CDR3, the DNA is TGCAGTGCTAGGGGGACTAGCGTCGAAGAGACCCAGTACTTC.

The DNA for the CDR3 is TGTGCCAGCACCATTGGGGCTACGACCTACGAGCAGTACTTC. Translating gives CASTIGATTYEQYF. This chain links TRBV7-2 with TRBJ2-7; possible D gene TRBD1, 5 bases. V was trimmed by 7 bases and J by 2 bases, leaving 15 bases between them. CDR3 length equals 14 residues. Germline CDR1 SGHTA, CDR2 FQGNSA.

This clonotype occurred a few times. The chain couples TRBV6-2 or TRBV6-3 to TRBJ2-2; the D gene is possibly TRBD2 (6 bases). Germline lookup yields CDR1 MNHEY and CDR2 SVGEGT. This CDR3 has 13 amino acids. CDR3 sequence reads: CALAGTNTGELFF. CDR3 DNA sequence: TGTGCTTTGGCGGGAACGAACACCGGGGAGCTGTTTTTT.

This chain links TRBV5-4 with TRBJ2-7; 9 nucleotides align to TRBD2. Per the germline V gene, CDR1 is SGHNT and CDR2 is YYREEE (reference sequence). J gave up 0 bases and V 2 bases, and 6 bases lay outside the gene matches. The CDR3 has 16 residues. The CDR3: CASSFGLAGTSYEQYF. In nucleotides, the CDR3 is TGTGCCAGCAGCTTTGGGCTAGCGGGGACCTCCTACGAGCAGTACTTC.

This clonotype showed up many times. V is TRBV28 and J is TRBJ2-7; 8 bases match TRBD1. The V and J ends lost 5 bases and 8 bases, in that order; junction bases with no gene match: 8. This CDR3 spans 13 amino acids. From germline, CDR1 is MDHEN and CDR2 SYDVKM. The CDR3 coding sequence is TGTGCCAGCAGTCCGAACGGACAGGGCAAGCAGTACTTC. Amino acids: CASSPNGQGKQYF.

This clonotype was seen more than once but under ten times. The chain recombines TRBV6-5 with TRBJ2-7; 8 bases are a match to TRBD1. Germline V lookup: CDR1 MNHEY, CDR2 SVGAGI. This CDR3 contains 14 residues. Trimming took 3 bases from V and 6 from J; bases not matched to a gene: 7. The DNA for the CDR3 is TGTGCCAGCAGTTATCAGGGGGCATCAGGCGAGCAGTACTTC. Protein: CASSYQGASGEQYF.

The chain uses TRBV6-5 and TRBJ1-4; TRBD1 matches at 7 bases. CDR1 and CDR2 (germline): MNHEY, SVGAGI. The CDR3 runs to 14 residues. Trimming cost V 5 bases and J 5 bases; bases outside gene matches: 5. The CDR3 sequence is CASSRDSVNEKLFF. Here the CDR3 DNA reads TGTGCCAGCAGTCGGGACAGCGTGAATGAAAAACTGTTTTTT.

In this sample, this clonotype turned up a few times. The chain is built from TRBV3-1 and TRBJ2-7, with D perhaps TRBD2 (6 bases). The V end was cut by 5 bases, the J end by 1 base, with 12 bases between. The CDR3 totals 14 residues. Germline V gene lookup returns CDR1 LGHDT and CDR2 YNNKEL (reference sequence). In DNA form, the CDR3 reads TGTGCCAGCAGCGACGGGACTGCGTCCTACGAGCAGTACTTC. This translates into CASSDGTASYEQYF.

CDR3 sequence: CSARQGTWDTEAFF. Here the CDR3 DNA reads TGCAGTGCTAGGCAAGGGACCTGGGACACTGAAGCTTTCTTT. The chain has TRBV20-1 and TRBJ1-1; perhaps TRBD1 as D (5 bases). The V gene lost 3 bases and the J gene lost 3 bases, with 14 bases spanning the gap. From germline, CDR1 is DFQATT and CDR2 SNEGSKA (reference sequence). The CDR3 length is 14 residues.

The chain carries TRBV6-6 and TRBJ2-1; 10 bases match TRBD2. Per germline, CDR1 MNHNY and CDR2 SVGAGI (reference sequence). The ends lost 7 bases at V and 1 base at J; junction bases unmatched: 4. The length of the CDR3 is 15 residues. The CDR3 loop reads CASNLAGVSYNEQFF. The CDR3, as DNA: TGTGCCAGCAACCTAGCGGGAGTATCCTACAATGAGCAGTTCTTC.

This clonotype was recorded a few times. This chain uses TRBV2 with TRBJ2-7, with unresolved D. V was shortened by 8 bases and J by 0 bases, with 11 bases between the two germline ends. From germline, CDR1 is SNHLY and CDR2 FYNNEI. The CDR3 sequence is 13 residues long. For the CDR3, the DNA is TGTGCCAGCGGTAAGACACCCTCCTACGAGCAGTACTTC. Protein: CASGKTPSYEQYF.

This clonotype is judged medium-sized. V is TRBV4-1 and J is TRBJ1-5; no clear D gene. Per the germline V gene, CDR1 is MGHRA and CDR2 is YSYEKL. The CDR3 runs 15 residues. V lost 1 base to trimming and J lost 4 bases, with 11 bases between them. The CDR3 spells CASSQVLTSNQPQHF. The DNA for the CDR3 is TGCGCCAGCAGCCAAGTCTTAACAAGTAATCAGCCCCAGCATTTT.

The chain employs TRBV6-5 and TRBJ2-7, with D possibly matching TRBD2 (5 bases). Germline assignment: CDR1 MNHEY and CDR2 SVGAGI. CDR3 length: 14 residues. V lost 2 bases and J lost 3, with 11 bases in between. The CDR3 coding sequence is TGTGCCAGCAGTTACCGCCGGGGTGTCTACGAGCAGTACTTC. Amino acids: CASSYRRGVYEQYF.

This clonotype was detected a few times. This chain uses TRBV30 with TRBJ1-4, with 8 bases matching TRBD1. Germline V CDR1 and CDR2: GTSNPN, SVGIG (reference sequence). V lost 2 bases, J lost 3 bases, and 5 bases stayed unmatched. There are 15 residues in the CDR3. The CDR3 protein is CAWSMGQAANEKLFF. Written as DNA, the CDR3 is TGTGCCTGGAGTATGGGACAGGCAGCTAATGAAAAACTGTTTTTT.

This clonotype appeared a few times. The CDR3 here is CATSDSGAGRNEQFF. For the CDR3, the DNA is TGTGCCACCAGTGATTCGGGGGCAGGGCGCAATGAGCAGTTCTTC. J is TRBJ2-1 and V is TRBV24-1; tentatively, D is TRBD1 or TRBD2 (6 bases each). V shed 2 bases and J shed 6 bases, with 13 bases lying between them. Germline CDR1 is KGHDR and CDR2 is SFDVKD. The CDR3 contains 15 residues.

This clonotype was recorded a few times. The chain has TRBV5-5 and TRBJ2-5; TRBD2 matches at 8 bases. This CDR3 has 14 residues. J gave up 5 bases and V 5 bases, and 8 bases lay outside the gene matches. Germline V lookup: CDR1 SGHKS, CDR2 YYEKEE (reference sequence). CDR3 in DNA: TGTGCCAGCAGTGTTTCAGCGGGAGTGGAGACCCAGTACTTC. Translating gives CASSVSAGVETQYF.